This entry concerns a single T cell receptor beta chain. Antigen unknown. The CDR3 sequence is 15 residues long. The V and J ends lost 9 bases and 4 bases, in that order; junction bases with no gene match: 6. Germline CDR1 is ENHRY and CDR2 is SYGVKD. The data were obtained in a study of T cell responses to AZD1222 COVID-19 vaccine. General study points: Repertoires were obtained only post-peak T cell response.

Assay used: immunoSEQ multiplex PCR; TCRdb lists only in-frame clones, some missing. The data hold approximately 130,000 clones, with 80% to 90% observed a single time. The starting material was peripheral blood, obtained 28 days after the second AZD1222 dose. The chain has TRBV10-3 and TRBJ2-2; 12 bases agree with TRBD2. The source of this sequence is an adult who received the AZD1222 COVID-19 vaccine. The CDR3 is CAISLGLAGTGELFF. CDR3 nucleotide sequence: TGTGCCATTTCTCTGGGACTAGCGGGCACCGGGGAGCTGTTTTTT.